The clone carrying this T cell receptor beta chain has a handful of counts. Irradiated, violet-dye-labeled stimulator cells, about 200,000 in number, were plated with about 200,000 CFSE-labeled responder cells. CDR1 and CDR2 from the germline V gene are MNHGY and SVAAGI. The CDR3 length is 14 residues. The V and J ends lost 6 bases and 0 bases respectively, with 9 bases between them. The entry originates in a study of graft-versus-host responses after intestinal transplantation. Measured with immunoSEQ multiplex PCR; TCRdb has only the in-frame clones, and not every one. This table holds under 15,000 clones, more than 30% found once.

The sample here was alloreactive CD8+ T cells from a mixed lymphocyte reaction culture, taken before intestinal transplant. Subset indicated: CFSE-low proliferating T cells sorted from roughly six-day pre-transplant mixed lymphocyte reaction (GvH or HvG direction). The chain links TRBV6-9 to TRBJ1-5; no clear D gene. The sequence derives from a human patient who received an intestinal transplant. In DNA form, the CDR3 reads TGTGCCAGCAGACCGGACGATAGCAATCAGCCCCAGCATTTT. As protein: CASRPDDSNQPQHF.